The entry that follows covers one T cell receptor beta chain sequence. This clone showed up just once. Its antigen target is currently unknown. No base quality information exists; no much larger clone differs at one position. Focal radiation therapy combined with CTLA-4 blockade (ipilimumab) was tested in patients with chemo-refractory metastatic non-small-cell lung cancer. Libraries were constructed by the immunoSEQ multiplex PCR assay. TCRdb limited this immuneACCESS table to in-frame rearrangements with V and J called. A share of clones is missing; checked studies link under half to unresolved V genes, and the rest is unexplained. The sample table holds tens of thousands of clones, of which 83% were seen once. The biggest ten clones account for 0.84% of the sample. This specimen belongs to a study of radiotherapy plus CTLA-4 blockade in lung cancer (dated by TCRdb to 2016 to 2019). Study-wide context: Among enrolled patients, 15% to 20% had an objective response and roughly 30% reached disease control.

What the research found in general, with its limitations: After treatment with radiotherapy and ipilimumab, TCR clones that originated in tumors expanded in peripheral blood. Early dynamic changes in blood T cell clones, together with increased serum interferon-beta after radiation, were reported as the strongest predictors of response.

From the germline V gene, CDR1 is SGDLS and CDR2 is YYNGEE. Reading from cysteine to phenylalanine, the CDR3 counts 16 amino acids. Only the CDR3 region is kept as DNA, spanning 48 bases read in frame from base 1. The TCR originated in a human donor with non-small cell lung cancer who had stable disease on radiotherapy plus ipilimumab. The chain employs TRBV9 and TRBJ2-5; 10 bases in between match TRBD1. The J call may be mistaken, given a closer DNA end match to TRBJ2-7. This sample comprised peripheral blood, obtained from a patient treated with radiotherapy plus ipilimumab. In nucleotide form, the sequence is TGTGCCAGCAGCGTAGGATATCGGGGACAGGGGTACGAGCAGTACTTC. Its protein is CASSVGYRGQGYEQYF.